What follows are 21 T cell receptor beta chains derived from one specimen sequenced in a study of blood T cells in healthy people across ages. Through a sample-barcoded 5' primer and a J-beta primer mix, a second PCR was run for roughly 6 to 12 cycles. One entry per CDR3 protein, called by TCRdb with MiXCR from the 5' RACE reads. In the table there are roughly 720,000 distinct CDR3 sequences, 50% to 65% of which are singletons. Material for sequencing was blood. These receptors all come from a man at least 80 years old in good health.

This clonotype was seen a few times. This chain connects TRBV2 to TRBJ2-5; 12 positions agree with TRBD2. Germline CDR1 and CDR2: SNHLY and FYNNEI. J was trimmed by 5 bases and V by 8 bases; bases with no gene match: 6. The CDR3 has 14 residues. DNA of the CDR3: TGTGCCAGCTCCGGGACTAGCGGGCGGGAGACCCAGTACTTC. Its translation: CASSGTSGRETQYF.

This chain uses TRBV12-3 or TRBV12-4 with TRBJ2-5, with TRBD1 matching over 9 bases. Losses at the gene ends were 10 bases for V and 4 bases for J; bases not matched to a gene: 13. There are 15 residues in the CDR3. CDR3 amino acids: CATRTGEGIGETQYF. The CDR3 bases are TGTGCCACCAGGACAGGGGAGGGGATAGGAGAGACCCAGTACTTC.

In this sample, this clonotype turned up a few times. The DNA for the CDR3 is TGCAGCGTAGATCACAGGGTATCCGGCTACACCTTC. This translates into CSVDHRVSGYTF. The chain joins TRBV29-1 to TRBJ1-2; the D gene is possibly TRBD1 (6 bases). The CDR3 is 12 amino acids. Germline CDR1 and CDR2: SQVTM and ANQGSEA. Trimming took off 6 bases at V and 8 bases at J, with 16 bases between the two ends.

This clonotype was recorded only once. The J gene is TRBJ2-5, the V gene TRBV7-6; the D gene is possibly TRBD1 (5 bases). Trimming removed 5 bases at V and 5 bases at J, with 18 bases between. From germline, CDR1 is SGHVS and CDR2 FNYEAQ. The CDR3 sequence is 15 residues long. For the CDR3, the DNA is TGTGCCAGCAGCCCGGGCTGTGGCCAGGGCGAGACCCAGTACTTC. It yields the protein CASSPGCGQGETQYF.

The genes are TRBV7-9 and TRBJ2-7; D unresolved. TRBJ2-5 explains the end of the DNA better; the J call may be wrong. The CDR3 is 14 amino acids. Germline-derived CDR1 and CDR2 are SEHNR and FQNEAQ (reference sequence). The CDR3 DNA sequence: TGTGCCAGCAGCTCGGCCCCGAGTCAGGAGACCCAGTACTTC. The encoded protein is CASSSAPSQETQYF.

The rearrangement joins TRBV6-5 to TRBJ2-7, with 9 nucleotides matching TRBD1. The V gene end was trimmed by 6 bases and the J gene end by 2 bases; junction bases not matched to a gene: 5. Germline loops: CDR1 MNHEY, CDR2 SVGAGI. The CDR3 extends over 14 amino acids. Here the CDR3 DNA reads TGTGCCAGCAGACTGGGACAGGGCACCTACGAGCAGTACTTC. It encodes CASRLGQGTYEQYF.

V usage is TRBV24-1 and J usage is TRBJ2-2; TRBD2 agrees at 8 bases. The trim removed 2 bases at V and 4 bases at J, leaving 8 bases unmatched. The CDR3 runs 17 residues. CDR1 is KGHDR, CDR2 SFDVKD, per germline. The CDR3 is CATSDSEAGVSTGELFF. As DNA, the CDR3 is TGTGCCACCAGTGATTCCGAAGCGGGAGTGAGCACCGGGGAGCTGTTTTTT.

A few counts support this clonotype. The chain combines TRBV6-1 with TRBJ2-1; 7 nucleotides agree with TRBD2. With V trimmed by 7 bases and J by 6 bases, 15 bases remained unmatched. The V gene's germline CDR1 is MNHNS and CDR2 SASEGT. There are 16 residues in the CDR3. The CDR3 bases are TGTGCCAGCACCAAACTAGCGCAACAATGGGGCAATGAGCAGTTCTTC. Its protein product is CASTKLAQQWGNEQFF.

This sequence joins TRBV12-3 or TRBV12-4 and TRBJ2-1; 7 positions agree with TRBD2. V lost 8 bases and J lost 6; bases outside the gene matches: 7. The CDR3 consists of 13 residues. The CDR3 spells CASGGGKGNEQFF. In DNA, the CDR3 is TGTGCCAGCGGGGGGGGGAAGGGCAATGAGCAGTTCTTC.

The chain combines TRBV20-1 with TRBJ1-1; D gene uncertain. The ends were cut back, 0 bases at V and 1 base at J, with 9 bases in the middle. CDR1 DFQATT and CDR2 SNEGSKA come from the germline V gene (reference sequence). The CDR3 loop spans 14 amino acids. In DNA, the CDR3 is TGCAGTGCTAGAGATAAGGCCAAGAACACTGAAGCTTTCTTT. Residues: CSARDKAKNTEAFF.

This clonotype came up a few times. This sequence joins TRBV18 and TRBJ1-4, with 7 bases fitting TRBD1. CDR1 and CDR2 from the germline V gene are KGHSH and LQKENI. The CDR3 extends over 13 amino acids. V dropped 8 bases and J dropped 8; count of bases not matched to a gene: 8. The CDR3 DNA reads as TGTGCCAGCCACCGGGACAGCAGGGAAAAACTGTTTTTT. This gives the protein CASHRDSREKLFF.

The genes are TRBV7-8 and TRBJ2-1; 9 nucleotides agree with TRBD1. In germline, CDR1 is SGHVS, CDR2 FQNEAQ. Trimming cost V 5 bases and J 3 bases; bases outside gene matches: 11. The CDR3 has 17 residues. CDR3 residues: CASSPPFGTGHYNEQFF. The CDR3 DNA is TGTGCCAGCAGCCCCCCGTTTGGGACAGGGCACTACAATGAGCAGTTCTTC.

This clonotype was seen a handful of times. The chain couples TRBV2 to TRBJ1-5; maybe TRBD1 (5 bases). V lost 2 bases and J lost 4, with 21 bases in between. The germline V gene encodes CDR1 SNHLY and CDR2 FYNNEI. This CDR3 has 18 amino acids. CDR3 sequence: CASSEIGGSGTRNQPQHF. For the CDR3, the DNA is TGTGCCAGCAGTGAAATCGGGGGTTCCGGGACGAGAAATCAGCCCCAGCATTTT.

This clonotype occurred a few times. This chain links TRBV20-1 with TRBJ1-4; the match to TRBD1 covers 7 bases. V was pared by 5 bases and J by 11 bases, with 11 bases of the junction left unmatched. The CDR3 extends over 13 amino acids. The germline gives CDR1 DFQATT, CDR2 SNEGSKA (reference sequence). CDR3 amino acids: CSAFTGAVGKLFF. The CDR3 bases are TGCAGTGCTTTTACAGGGGCCGTTGGGAAACTGTTTTTT.

The rearrangement uses TRBV4-1 and TRBJ2-7; D not resolved. TRBJ2-5 matches the DNA end more closely, so the J call is doubtful. This CDR3 contains 17 residues. CDR1 is MGHRA and CDR2 is YSYEKL in the germline V gene. CDR3 in DNA: TGCGCCAGCAGCCTCCATCCGCTTGGTATAGGACAAGAGACCCAGTACTTC. Translated, it gives CASSLHPLGIGQETQYF.

In its sample, this clonotype was seen a few times. The chain joins TRBV7-2 to TRBJ2-3; either TRBD1 or TRBD2 may supply D (6 bases each). Per the germline V gene, CDR1 is SGHTA and CDR2 is FQGNSA. Between the trimmed V and J ends, which lost 1 base and 5 bases, there was a span of 16 bases. This CDR3 spans 16 amino acids. CDR3 bases: TGTGCCAGCAGCTTAGGTTGGAGGGGGAGGCGAGATACGCAGTATTTT. It encodes CASSLGWRGRRDTQYF.

This clonotype was seen a few times. V and J are TRBV27 and TRBJ2-1; D ambiguous. The CDR3 has 13 residues. From germline, CDR1 is MNHEY and CDR2 SMNVEV (reference sequence). V was cut by 5 bases and J by 6 bases, with 11 bases left in between. In DNA, the CDR3 is TGTGCCAGCAGTCCAAATCTTGGCAATGAGCAGTTCTTC. It encodes CASSPNLGNEQFF.

The table lists this clonotype with a few counts. The V and J genes are TRBV29-1 and TRBJ2-7; unclear D gene. This CDR3 has 12 residues. Germline CDR1 and CDR2: SQVTM and ANQGSEA. V was trimmed by 4 bases and J by 0 bases, leaving 7 bases between them. The CDR3 here is CSVVWGSYEQYF. The CDR3 DNA is TGCAGCGTTGTCTGGGGCTCCTACGAGCAGTACTTC.

In this sample, this clonotype turned up a few times. For the CDR3, the DNA is TGCAGCGAACAGGGGGCGCCCTACAATGAGCAGTTCTTC. Amino acid sequence: CSEQGAPYNEQFF. The chain recombines TRBV29-1 with TRBJ2-1; TRBD1 matches at 9 bases. Germline loops: CDR1 SQVTM, CDR2 ANQGSEA. V shed 7 bases, J shed 2 bases, and the junction held 3 bases outside the gene matches. The CDR3 sequence is 13 residues long.

The chain recombines TRBV25-1 with TRBJ2-2; D may be TRBD1 or TRBD2 (5 bases each). The germline gives CDR1 MGHDK, CDR2 SYGVNS. There are 14 residues in the CDR3. Trimming took off 9 bases at V and 1 base at J, with 12 bases between the two ends. The CDR3 region has the DNA TGTGCCAGTCAACTGGGGGAGAACACCGGGGAGCTGTTTTTT. As protein: CASQLGENTGELFF.

V and J are TRBV2 and TRBJ2-5, with D maybe TRBD2 (5 bases). TRBJ2-7 explains the end of the DNA better; the J call may be wrong. Germline values: CDR1 SNHLY, CDR2 FYNNEI. The CDR3 length is 12 residues. The CDR3: CAGNGDNYEQYF. CDR3 in DNA: TGTGCCGGAAACGGGGATAACTACGAGCAGTACTTC.